This TCR beta chain was identified during a study of blood T cells in healthy people across ages. Trimming removed 7 bases at V and 2 bases at J, with 7 bases between. The germline gives CDR1 ENHRY, CDR2 SYGVKD. This CDR3 region has 12 residues. Combining a sample-barcoded 5' primer with a J-beta primer mix, a second PCR ran for about 7 to 11 cycles. Each cDNA molecule was tagged by a template-switch adaptor with 12 random nucleotides. TCRdb passed the 5' RACE reads through MiXCR, listing each CDR3 protein once. The table lists roughly 2 million distinct CDR3 sequences, less than 50% of them singletons, with less than 2.5% in the top ten. The draw of peripheral blood yielded ten milliliters from each donor. Per sample, a minimum of 6 million PBMCs were isolated. A minimum of 6 micrograms of total RNA was extracted per sample.

The clonotype originates from a woman aged 40 to 50 in good health. Sequencing was carried out using blood. The rearrangement uses TRBV10-3 and TRBJ2-3; D gene uncertain. The CDR3 region is CAITGDTDTQYF. The CDR3 DNA follows: TGTGCCATCACTGGAGACACAGATACGCAGTATTTT.